Included here is one TCR beta chain sequence, with context. Its antigen is unknown. CDR3 length equals 14 residues. Germline CDR1 reads SGHVS; CDR2 reads FNYEAQ. Trimming cost V 3 bases and J 1 base; bases outside gene matches: 2. The sample comes from a study of cytomegalovirus exposure and HLA in healthy donors. The PCR employed 60 Vbeta primers together with 13 Jbeta primers. Sequencing was performed with immunoSEQ multiplex PCR; in TCRdb, only in-frame clones are kept and a portion is missing. The repertoire holds 130,000 or so clones, with over 70% as singletons. General study results and limits: Trimming of TCR beta V- and J-genes showed a link, identified in a later analysis, to a missense DCLRE1C variant.

The source material was PBMCs. The receptor's source is a woman in her late teens or twenties in good health and CMV-seronegative. This chain uses TRBV7-6 with TRBJ1-1; TRBD1 aligns across 7 bases. The DNA of the CDR3 is TGTGCCAGCAGCTTGGGGACAGAGAACACTGAAGCTTTCTTT. Amino acid sequence: CASSLGTENTEAFF.